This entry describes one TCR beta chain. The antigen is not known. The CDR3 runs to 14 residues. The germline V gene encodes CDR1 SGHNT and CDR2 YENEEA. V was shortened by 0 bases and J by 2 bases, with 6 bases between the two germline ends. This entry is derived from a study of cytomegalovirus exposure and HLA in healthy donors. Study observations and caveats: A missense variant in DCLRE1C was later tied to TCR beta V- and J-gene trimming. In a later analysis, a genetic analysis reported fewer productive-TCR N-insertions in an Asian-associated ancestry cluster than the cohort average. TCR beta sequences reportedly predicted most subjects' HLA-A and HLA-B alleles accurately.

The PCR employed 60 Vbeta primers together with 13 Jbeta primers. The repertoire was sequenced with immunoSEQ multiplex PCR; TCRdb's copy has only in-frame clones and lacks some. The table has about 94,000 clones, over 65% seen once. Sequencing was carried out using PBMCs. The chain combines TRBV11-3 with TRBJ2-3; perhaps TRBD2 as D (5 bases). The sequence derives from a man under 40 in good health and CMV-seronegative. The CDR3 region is CASSLDSDTDTQYF. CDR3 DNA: TGTGCCAGCAGCTTAGATAGCGACACAGATACGCAGTATTTT.